The 7 T cell receptor beta chains given below trace back to one sample, sequenced in a study of regulatory T cells in long-lasting Graves disease listed by TCRdb under 2021. Library prep was done by multiplex PCR. The sequencer listed for this sample is Illumina HiSeq 4000. TCR beta libraries were built with iRepertoire HTBI primers and Arm-PCR amplification of CDR3 regions. TCRdb reanalyzed the raw reads on its own, using fastp at Q25 for trimming and MiXCR for clone calling, and kept in-frame beta chains. Rows matching on CDR3 protein sequence are summarized as one entry with the most common DNA and genes. For this sample the table gives 400,000 to 600,000 distinct CDR3 sequences, of which around a fifth were detected only once. Of the sample, approximately 6.4% falls within the top ten clones. This specimen's time point label, interpreted: persistent/refractory GD, antithyroid drugs over 5 years with positive TRAb. For both TCR sequencing and RNA sequencing, RNA was extracted from PBMCs using TRIzol.

Sequenced here: peripheral blood mononuclear cells (PBMCs), sampled when the disease was refractory, from a patient treated with antithyroid drugs. Source of these receptors: a female donor with Graves disease.

A remark on this clonotype: A much more abundant neighbour one base away suggests this may be a read error. The rearrangement links TRBV6-2 or TRBV6-3 to TRBJ1-2; the match to TRBD1 covers 7 bases. V shed 6 bases, J shed 1 base, and the junction held 5 bases outside the gene matches. Germline V gene lookup returns CDR1 MNHEY and CDR2 SVGEGT. The CDR3 runs to 14 residues. The chain's CDR3 is CASRPGTVNYGYTF. Written as DNA, the CDR3 is TGTGCCAGCAGGCCCGGGACAGTTAACTATGGCTACACCTTC.

This chain connects TRBV20-1 to TRBJ2-2, with 7 nucleotides matching TRBD2. CDR1 and CDR2 from the germline V gene are DFQATT and SNEGSKA (reference sequence). The CDR3 runs to 15 residues. The V segment lost 3 bases and the J segment 5 bases; nucleotides outside the gene matches: 9. In DNA, the CDR3 is TGCAGTGCTAGTTTGCGGCGGGAGAGGACCGGGGAGCTGTTTTTT. This encodes CSASLRRERTGELFF.

A word on this clonotype: This may be a read error, as it is one base from a much larger clone. This is likely a read error, given that the CDR3 carries no conserved phenylalanine or tryptophan at its end. The chain is built from TRBV7-2 and TRBJ2-5; tentative D call: TRBD1 (5 bases). The V and J ends lost 4 bases and 4 bases respectively, with 10 bases between them. This CDR3 has 13 amino acids. Germline loops: CDR1 SGHTA, CDR2 FQGNSA. CDR3 sequence (DNA): TGTGCCAGCAGCTCCACAGGAATAGAGACCCAGTACCTC. Its translation is CASSSTGIETQYL.

CDR3 coding DNA: TGCGCCAGCAGCCTCCTAACCCTGGACAGGGGCCGGGATGGCTACACCTTC. The encoded protein is CASSLLTLDRGRDGYTF. This chain uses TRBV4-1 with TRBJ1-2; TRBD1 aligns across 9 bases. The germline CDR1 and CDR2 sequences are MGHRA and YSYEKL. V was clipped by 4 bases and J by 6 bases; unmatched bases: 15. This CDR3 has 17 residues.

This clonotype has a handful of counts. The chain links TRBV7-9 to TRBJ1-4; D possibly corresponds to TRBD1 (5 bases). The CDR3 has 15 residues. V gave up 1 base and J gave up 5 bases, with 11 bases separating them. Germline-derived CDR1 and CDR2 are SEHNR and FQNEAQ (reference sequence). CDR3 protein: CASSLVGEGNEKLFF. The DNA for the CDR3 is TGTGCCAGCAGCTTAGTGGGGGAGGGGAATGAAAAACTGTTTTTT.

The chain is built from TRBV20-1 and TRBJ1-6, with a possible D match to TRBD1 (6 bases). Germline V CDR1 and CDR2: DFQATT, SNEGSKA (reference sequence). The CDR3 spans 16 residues. V was clipped by 0 bases and J by 10 bases, with 19 bases between them. This CDR3 is CSARDPGQTGGSPLHF. Here the CDR3 DNA reads TGCAGTGCTAGAGATCCTGGCCAGACAGGCGGCTCACCCCTCCACTTT.

The table lists this clonotype with many counts. This chain joins TRBV28 and TRBJ1-2; TRBD1 aligns across 9 bases. V shed 5 bases and J 6 bases; nucleotides not matched to a gene: 10. From germline, CDR1 is MDHEN and CDR2 SYDVKM. This CDR3 region has 15 residues. The CDR3 DNA sequence: TGTGCCAGCAGTCCCCCGACAGGGGGGCTGGATGGCTACACCTTC. This translates into CASSPPTGGLDGYTF.